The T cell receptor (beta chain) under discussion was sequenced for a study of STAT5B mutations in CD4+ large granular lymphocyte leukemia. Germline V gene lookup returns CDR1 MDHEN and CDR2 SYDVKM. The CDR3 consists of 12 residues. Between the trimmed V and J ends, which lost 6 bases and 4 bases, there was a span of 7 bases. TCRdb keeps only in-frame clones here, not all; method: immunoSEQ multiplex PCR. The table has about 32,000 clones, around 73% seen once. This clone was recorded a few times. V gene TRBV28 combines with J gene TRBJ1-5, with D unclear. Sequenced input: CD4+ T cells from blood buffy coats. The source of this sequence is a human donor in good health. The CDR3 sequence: CASRRVNQPQHF. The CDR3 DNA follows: TGTGCCAGCAGGCGCGTAAATCAGCCCCAGCATTTT.